One T cell receptor beta chain is described in this entry. Antigen: not known. The data are from a study of shared clonotypes between healthy human individuals. V trimming: 6 bases; J trimming: 6 bases; junction bases outside the gene matches: 7. Germline-derived CDR1 and CDR2 are MDHEN and SYDVKM. CDR3 size: 14 residues. Study-level results: Rarefaction demonstrated incomplete sorted-subset sequencing despite large depth.

The assay was immunoSEQ multiplex PCR, and TCRdb's table has in-frame clones only and misses some. The sample has some 2,500,000 clones, just under 95% seen once; the top ten hold more than 0.35%. The specimen was naive CD4+ T cells from PBMCs. The subset denotes: CD45RA+ positively selected. The clonotype was recovered from a man younger than 35 in good health. Some clones in this sample may be carry-over from other donors' samples. The rearrangement joins TRBV28 to TRBJ1-4; TRBD1 agrees at 7 bases. The CDR3 DNA follows: TGTGCCAGCAGGGGGGACAGCCCTCATGAAAAACTGTTTTTT. Protein: CASRGDSPHEKLFF.